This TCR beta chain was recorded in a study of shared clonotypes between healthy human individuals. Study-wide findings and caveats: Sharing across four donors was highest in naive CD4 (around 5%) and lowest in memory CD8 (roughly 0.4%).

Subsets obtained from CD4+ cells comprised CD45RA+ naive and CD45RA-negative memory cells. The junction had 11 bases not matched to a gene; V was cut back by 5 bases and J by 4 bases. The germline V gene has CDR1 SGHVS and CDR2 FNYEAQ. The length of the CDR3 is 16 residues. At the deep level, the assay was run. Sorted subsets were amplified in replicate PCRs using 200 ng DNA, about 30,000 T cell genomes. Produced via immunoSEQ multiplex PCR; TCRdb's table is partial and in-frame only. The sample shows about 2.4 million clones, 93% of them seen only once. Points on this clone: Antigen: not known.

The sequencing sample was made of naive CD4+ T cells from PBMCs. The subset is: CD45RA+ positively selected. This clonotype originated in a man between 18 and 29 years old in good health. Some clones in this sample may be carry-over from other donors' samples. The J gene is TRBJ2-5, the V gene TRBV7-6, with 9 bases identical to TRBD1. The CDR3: CASSPPGTGFIETQYF. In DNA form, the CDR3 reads TGTGCCAGCAGCCCTCCCGGGACAGGGTTCATAGAGACCCAGTACTTC.